The text below deals with one T cell receptor (beta chain). Its antigen remains undetermined. No much larger clonotype is one base removed from it; base qualities were not supplied. Donors formed part of the validation cohort, which comprised over a hundred subjects and was distinct from the first cohort of roughly 600 subjects. These data come from a study of cytomegalovirus exposure and HLA in healthy donors listed by TCRdb under 2017. Notes on the research overall: According to a later analysis, one platform produced both the 110 or so validation repertoires and the 670 or so repertoires of the first cohort. The study aimed to test whether cataloging public T cell receptors could reveal signatures of past pathogen exposure. Along with the approximately 700-subject first cohort, a separate validation cohort of over a hundred different subjects was used. High-throughput TCR immunosequencing, statistical association of individual TCRs with disease status, and machine learning were combined to predict cytomegalovirus infection status. The paper's findings and limits, for the study overall: A total of fewer than 200 TCR beta chains were listed by the study as associated with cytomegalovirus. The authors suggested that the approach could potentially be extended to other disease states and immunological phenotypes. While some public TCRs were present in many individuals, most TCR sequences turned up only very rarely across donors. In vitro tests confirmed that a few of the cytomegalovirus-associated TCR beta chains recognize cytomegalovirus antigens. Of the cluster scores, roughly 93% were above 0 in a later analysis, which found that TCRs clustered in the first cohort also tended to co-occur in the 120 validation repertoires. The classifier was reported to diagnose cytomegalovirus status with high specificity and sensitivity in both the original and validation cohorts. A later analysis lacked HLA typing for the validation cohort, so it scored co-occurrence in that cohort across all 120 or so repertoires.

Libraries were prepared through the immunoSEQ multiplex PCR assay. Turning to the authors' computational methods: A statistical classification framework was built to diagnose cytomegalovirus status from the catalog of TCR beta chain sequences. TCRdb obtained this table from immuneACCESS and retained in-frame rearrangements with V and J assigned. These tables miss some clones; where compared with another copy, unresolved V genes account for less than half of the shortfall, and the remainder is unexplained. The V and J calls and clone size were taken over from that table, and D and trimming were inferred from the DNA. This sample comprises 150,000 to 180,000 clones, more than 70% of them detected only once. The top ten constitute roughly 2.1% of the sample. The CDR3 goes from the cysteine to the phenylalanine over 15 residues. The retained sequence is limited to the CDR3, 45 bases, with the frame set at the first base. V is cut by 0 bases and J by 3 bases, and the space between the germline ends is 6 bases. The CDR1 and CDR2 encoded by the germline V gene are LGHNT and FRNRAP.

The sequencing input was PBMCs. Recombination linked TRBV12-5 to TRBJ1-6; the D gene is perhaps TRBD1, from 5 matching bases. The TCR comes from a human donor in good health. For the CDR3, the sequence is CASGLVGHYNSPLHF. The nucleotides read TGTGCTAGTGGTTTGGTTGGACACTATAATTCACCCCTCCACTTT.